Following are 6 T cell receptor beta chains from one sample sequenced in a study of Graves' ophthalmopathy and Graves' hyperthyroidism. Amplified TCR beta CDR3 regions were obtained using RNA transcripts as template. HTBI primers were used in a first-round RT-PCR, which preceded a second-round multiplex PCR. In TCRdb, the multiplex PCR reads were re-called with MiXCR into one record per CDR3 protein. Of some 350,000 distinct CDR3 sequences in the sample, about a sixth were seen once. The sequenced material came from peripheral blood. These receptors all stem from an adult woman with stable Graves' hyperthyroidism.

The rearrangement uses TRBV13 and TRBJ2-7; no firm D call. Germline assignment: CDR1 PRHDT and CDR2 FYEKMQ (reference sequence). The CDR3 length is 14 residues. Trimming removed 6 bases at V and 1 base at J, with 13 bases between. In DNA form, the CDR3 reads TGTGCCAGCAGAAAACTCGGTCAGTCCTACGAGCAGTACTTC. Its translation is CASRKLGQSYEQYF.

This clonotype was seen repeatedly, ten times or more. The rearrangement links TRBV5-1 to TRBJ1-1; D is uncertain. This CDR3 contains 14 residues. V lost 0 bases, J lost 1 base, and 7 bases lay in between. The V gene's germline CDR1 is SGHRS and CDR2 YFSETQ. The CDR3 DNA sequence: TGCGCCAGCAGCTTGGAGTGGCAGAACACTGAAGCTTTCTTT. The encoded protein is CASSLEWQNTEAFF.

The genes are TRBV19 and TRBJ2-2, with TRBD1 identical over 10 bases. Germline V gene sequence: CDR1 LNHDA, CDR2 SQIVND (reference sequence). CDR3 length equals 14 residues. Trimming removed 8 bases from V and 4 bases from J; junction bases left unmatched: 4. The CDR3 here is CASSTGGGTGELFF. DNA of the CDR3: TGTGCCAGTTCGACAGGGGGCGGCACCGGGGAGCTGTTTTTT.

In its sample, this clonotype was seen many times. This sequence joins TRBV28 and TRBJ1-6; D is unresolved. This CDR3 spans 15 amino acids. V was pared by 6 bases and J by 7 bases, with 16 bases between. The germline CDR1 and CDR2 sequences are MDHEN and SYDVKM. CDR3 sequence (DNA): TGTGCCAGCAGGAAAAGACCGAGTCGGAATTCACCCCTCCACTTT. Translation gives CASRKRPSRNSPLHF.

Ten or more counts support this clonotype. The chain combines TRBV6-1 with TRBJ2-5; 9 bases match TRBD2. Losses at the gene ends were 3 bases for V and 2 bases for J; bases not matched to a gene: 16. The germline V gene has CDR1 MNHNS and CDR2 SASEGT. The CDR3 contains 19 residues. CDR3 DNA sequence: TGTGCCAGCAGTGAGGGGGGAGTAGCGGGAGTTGGGGGGCAAGAGACCCAGTACTTC. This encodes CASSEGGVAGVGGQETQYF.

This clonotype was detected ten times or more. V is TRBV24-1 and J is TRBJ1-2, with 8 bases aligning to TRBD1. The CDR3 contains 14 residues. The germline gives CDR1 KGHDR, CDR2 SFDVKD. The V gene end was trimmed by 5 bases and the J gene end by 7 bases; junction bases not matched to a gene: 8. The CDR3, as DNA: TGTGCCACCAGTGGGGCCACAGGACAGGGTGGCTACACCTTC. Its translation: CATSGATGQGGYTF.